Included here is one TCR beta chain sequence, with context. Its cognate antigen is unknown. The sample belongs to a study of T cells in Graves' hyperthyroidism and ophthalmopathy. Overall study findings and caveats: Ophthalmopathy was told apart from stable hyperthyroidism by a 13 V-J model. Ophthalmopathy onset followed model prediction by a median approximately seven months.

The investigators amplified TCR beta CDR3 regions from RNA transcripts. TCR CDR3 regions were first amplified by RT-PCR with HTBI primers. TCRdb re-analysed the multiplex PCR reads in MiXCR, keeping a single row per CDR3 protein. The data show hundreds of thousands of distinct CDR3 sequences, around 13% seen once. Exclusion of patients followed from uncontrolled infection, other autoimmune disease, pregnancy or lactation. Cells are PBMCs isolated from about 10 ml of fresh blood. Germline loops: CDR1 SEHNR, CDR2 FQNEAQ (reference sequence). The CDR3 covers 15 residues. V shed 5 bases, J shed 7 bases, and the junction held 11 bases outside the gene matches.

The J gene is TRBJ2-1, the V gene TRBV7-9; 7 nucleotides agree with TRBD2. The receptor was derived from a woman aged 50 to 60 with Graves' ophthalmopathy. The sequencing input was blood. CDR3: CASSRSSGPTNEQFF. CDR3 nucleotides: TGTGCCAGCAGCCGTTCTAGCGGACCTACTAATGAGCAGTTCTTC.